This T cell receptor (beta chain) was identified during a study of response to subunit inactivated influenza vaccine. Findings and limits, study-wide: The authors offered the suggestion that each seasonal influenza vaccination recruits few new T cells.

A remark on this clonotype: Its antigen is still unknown.

TCRdb analysed the RT-PCR reads with MiXCR anew, one entry per CDR3 protein. The sample holds about half a million distinct CDR3 sequences; roughly 9.7% are singletons and the top ten take about 12%. This CDR3 is built from 13 residues. V was cut by 5 bases and J by 6 bases, with 14 bases left in between. Germline assignment: CDR1 SGHVS and CDR2 FNYEAQ. The rearrangement joins TRBV7-6 to TRBJ2-7; D possibly corresponds to TRBD2 (6 bases). This material consisted of PBMCs from blood, taken roughly 6 weeks after vaccination. The TCR comes from a man aged 45 to 65 who received an inactivated influenza vaccine. The chain's CDR3 is CASSRNAGLEQYF. The CDR3 DNA sequence: TGTGCCAGCAGCCGCAATGCGGGACTCGAGCAGTACTTC.